The 21 T cell receptor beta chains below come from one sample, sequenced in a study of PD-1 blockade in classical Hodgkin lymphoma. The method was immunoSEQ multiplex PCR; TCRdb's version includes in-frame clones alone and lacks a portion of them. The repertoire includes about 19,000 clones, approximately 90% of them detected once, and 5% sits in the top ten. Sample time point: cycle 4 day 1 (C4D1), after around six weeks of nivolumab. Every single patient, without exception, relapsed after autologous stem cell transplantation, and brentuximab vedotin exposure varied. The investigators isolated CD8+ T cells from thawed PBMCs using magnetic negative selection. Sequencing used CD8+ T cells from blood, obtained before the fourth cycle of nivolumab. These receptors were obtained from a human donor with classical Hodgkin lymphoma.

This clone was counted once. J is TRBJ2-3 and V is TRBV29-1; perhaps TRBD2 as D (5 bases). The CDR3 runs 18 residues. The germline CDR1 and CDR2 sequences are SQVTM and ANQGSEA. Trimming removed 4 bases from V and 1 base from J, with 24 bases in between. CDR3 protein: CSVGRTIPQVKRTDTQYF. CDR3 nucleotides: TGCAGCGTTGGGAGGACGATTCCTCAAGTAAAACGCACAGATACGCAGTATTTT.

The genes are TRBV4-1 and TRBJ2-7; D is ambiguous. The length of the CDR3 is 12 residues. The germline V gene encodes CDR1 MGHRA and CDR2 YSYEKL. V was trimmed by 0 bases and J by 4 bases, leaving 4 bases between them. CDR3 residues: CASSQDGYEQYF. CDR3 in DNA: TGCGCCAGCAGCCAAGATGGGTACGAGCAGTACTTC.

For the CDR3, the DNA is TGCGCCAGCAGCCAAGGGACAGGCTATGGCTACACCTTC. Translation: CASSQGTGYGYTF. V usage is TRBV4-1 and J usage is TRBJ1-2; TRBD1 agrees at 7 bases. This CDR3 is 13 amino acids long. Germline values: CDR1 MGHRA, CDR2 YSYEKL. V shed 1 base and J 4 bases; nucleotides not matched to a gene: 0.

The chain has TRBV4-2 and TRBJ2-1; 11 bases line up with TRBD2. Germline V gene lookup returns CDR1 LGHNA and CDR2 YNFKEQ. This CDR3 has 14 residues. The J segment lost 8 bases and the V segment lost 7 bases, leaving 7 bases of the junction unmatched. The CDR3 DNA follows: TGTGCCAGCACCGAGACTAGCGGGAAGTATGAGCAGTTCTTC. This gives the protein CASTETSGKYEQFF.

The V gene is TRBV9, the J gene TRBJ2-1; 7 bases are a match to TRBD2. From germline, CDR1 is SGDLS and CDR2 YYNGEE. CDR3 length equals 16 residues. With 0 bases clipped from V and 3 bases from J, the junction kept 6 bases outside the gene matches. This CDR3 is CASSVGVAGSYNEQFF. The CDR3 DNA reads TGTGCCAGCAGCGTAGGGGTAGCGGGTAGCTACAATGAGCAGTTCTTC.

This clone was counted only a few times. The J gene is TRBJ1-2, the V gene TRBV7-9, with unresolved D. The V and J ends lost 5 bases and 5 bases respectively, with 18 bases between them. The CDR3 consists of 15 residues. The germline V gene encodes CDR1 SEHNR and CDR2 FQNEAQ (reference sequence). The chain's CDR3 is CASSPETWTGYGYTF. The CDR3 DNA sequence: TGTGCCAGCAGCCCCGAAACTTGGACGGGGTATGGCTACACCTTC.

The chain couples TRBV27 to TRBJ2-3; TRBD1 or TRBD2 may be the D gene (5 bases each). From germline, CDR1 is MNHEY and CDR2 SMNVEV (reference sequence). V was trimmed by 6 bases and J by 2 bases, leaving 15 bases between them. This CDR3 contains 15 residues. The chain's CDR3 is CASSLLGDPTDTQYF. The CDR3 nucleotides are TGTGCCAGCAGCCTCCTTGGGGACCCCACAGATACGCAGTATTTT.

The chain links TRBV4-1 to TRBJ1-2; a possible D gene is TRBD1 (5 bases). The V gene's germline CDR1 is MGHRA and CDR2 YSYEKL. V was trimmed by 4 bases and J by 0 bases, leaving 18 bases between them. This CDR3 spans 17 amino acids. The CDR3 DNA sequence: TGCGCCAGCAGCCCCCCGGCCGGACAACATGCTAACTATGGCTACACCTTC. Translation: CASSPPAGQHANYGYTF.

The chain carries TRBV18 and TRBJ1-5; 8 positions match TRBD1. The CDR3 is made up of 14 amino acids. In germline, CDR1 is KGHSH, CDR2 LQKENI. With V trimmed by 4 bases and J by 4 bases, 3 bases remained unmatched. In nucleotides, the CDR3 is TGTGCCAGCTCACGACAGGGGCGGAATCAGCCCCAGCATTTT. Translation: CASSRQGRNQPQHF.

This chain links TRBV27 with TRBJ2-7; 7 bases are a match to TRBD1. After removal of 8 bases from V and 2 bases from J, the junction contained 12 bases not matched to a gene. The length of the CDR3 is 15 residues. Germline CDR1 reads MNHEY; CDR2 reads SMNVEV (reference sequence). In DNA, the CDR3 is TGTGCCAGCCGACCAGGGGGTACGGAGCCCTACGAGCAGTACTTC. It is translated as CASRPGGTEPYEQYF.

The V gene is TRBV9, the J gene TRBJ1-2, with D hard to call. The germline V and J ends were trimmed by 3 bases and 0 bases, with 9 bases remaining between them. CDR1 SGDLS and CDR2 YYNGEE come from the germline V gene. This CDR3 has 14 amino acids. For the CDR3, the DNA is TGTGCCAGCAGCGGAACAGCTTCTAACTATGGCTACACCTTC. It translates to CASSGTASNYGYTF.

The chain couples TRBV27 to TRBJ2-1; the D gene could be TRBD1 or TRBD2 (5 bases each). The CDR3 covers 15 residues. Trimming left V 6 bases short and J 4 bases short, with 16 bases between. CDR1 is MNHEY, CDR2 SMNVEV, per germline (reference sequence). In nucleotides, the CDR3 is TGTGCCAGCAGAACCGGGACCCTCGATTACAATGAGCAGTTCTTC. Its translation is CASRTGTLDYNEQFF.

This rearrangement joins TRBV27 to TRBJ2-1, with 12 bases matching TRBD1. Trimming removed 4 bases from V and 4 bases from J; junction bases left unmatched: 8. CDR1 and CDR2 (germline): MNHEY, SMNVEV (reference sequence). The CDR3 covers 17 residues. CDR3 residues: CASSSLWGQGAYNEQFF. As DNA, the CDR3 is TGTGCCAGCAGTTCACTCTGGGGACAGGGGGCGTACAATGAGCAGTTCTTC.

This clone was seen a single time. This sequence joins TRBV2 and TRBJ2-1; 7 positions match TRBD2. The V segment lost 5 bases and the J segment 4 bases; nucleotides outside the gene matches: 14. Germline assignment: CDR1 SNHLY and CDR2 FYNNEI. This CDR3 comprises 17 residues. The CDR3, as DNA: TGTGCCAGCAGTAGGATTCTGACCGGGAGGTGGTACAATGAGCAGTTCTTC. It codes for CASSRILTGRWYNEQFF.

J is TRBJ1-2 and V is TRBV7-9; D not certain. The CDR3 extends over 12 amino acids. V shed 3 bases and J shed 7 bases, with 9 bases lying between them. In germline, CDR1 is SEHNR, CDR2 FQNEAQ (reference sequence). The CDR3 protein is CASSFQEIGYTF. CDR3 sequence (DNA): TGTGCCAGCAGCTTTCAAGAGATTGGCTACACCTTC.

The rearrangement joins TRBV29-1 to TRBJ2-7; D is unclear. With 5 bases removed from V and 4 bases from J, the gap between germline ends came to 12 bases. The CDR3 extends over 12 amino acids. The germline gives CDR1 SQVTM, CDR2 ANQGSEA. The CDR3: CSVRSEGYEQYF. The CDR3 DNA follows: TGCAGCGTTCGGAGTGAAGGATACGAGCAGTACTTC.

This clone appeared a few times. The genes are TRBV10-1 and TRBJ2-7; D not resolved. V was clipped by 3 bases and J by 0 bases, with 6 bases between them. From germline, CDR1 is WNHNN and CDR2 SYGVQD (reference sequence). CDR3 length: 13 amino acids. The chain's CDR3 is CASSDGYSYEQYF. The DNA of the CDR3 is TGCGCCAGCAGTGACGGGTACTCCTACGAGCAGTACTTC.

The V call is TRBV2, the J call TRBJ1-3, with D uncertain. CDR3 length equals 13 residues. With 8 bases removed from V and 7 bases from J, the gap between germline ends came to 15 bases. Per the germline V gene, CDR1 is SNHLY and CDR2 is FYNNEI. CDR3 residues: CASVAGMGNTIYF. The CDR3 DNA is TGTGCCAGCGTGGCGGGGATGGGGAACACCATATATTTT.

Only a few counts were recorded for this clone. The rearrangement uses TRBV25-1 and TRBJ2-1; D assignment may be TRBD1 or TRBD2 (5 bases each). The CDR3 is made up of 17 amino acids. The germline gives CDR1 MGHDK, CDR2 SYGVNS. The germline V and J ends were trimmed by 2 bases and 4 bases, with 18 bases remaining between them. The CDR3 DNA reads as TGTGCCAGCAGTGAAGGACACGCCTGGGACGCTTACAATGAGCAGTTCTTC. Translated: CASSEGHAWDAYNEQFF.

The genes are TRBV7-9 and TRBJ1-2; D is undetermined. CDR3 length equals 15 residues. Germline V gene data show CDR1 as SEHNR and CDR2 as FQNEAQ (reference sequence). V lost 3 bases, J lost 7 bases, and 18 bases lay in between. As DNA, the CDR3 is TGTGCCAGCAGCTTTATTGCAGGCCCTGGTGTTGGCTACACCTTC. As protein: CASSFIAGPGVGYTF. Using reference TRBV7-9 and TRBJ1-2 for the parts outside the CDR3, the full variable domain is DTGVSQNPRHKITKRGQNVTFRCDPISEHNRLYWYRQTLGQGPEFLTYFQNEAQLEKSRLLSDRFSAERPKGSFSTLEIQRTEQGDSAMYLCASSFIAGPGVGYTFGSGTRLTVV.

The gene calls are TRBV9 and TRBJ2-7; 10 positions agree with TRBD2. This CDR3 has 15 residues. Germline lookup yields CDR1 SGDLS and CDR2 YYNGEE. With 2 bases clipped from V and 5 bases from J, the junction kept 7 bases outside the gene matches. CDR3 sequence: CASSVSGRAPNEQYF. DNA for the CDR3: TGTGCCAGCAGCGTCAGCGGGAGGGCCCCGAACGAGCAGTACTTC.